The next 4 T cell receptor beta chains were all read from a single sample in a study of cytotoxic CD8 clonotypes in ibrutinib-treated CLL. Only in-frame clones appear in the TCRdb table, and some are missing; sequencing was by immunoSEQ multiplex PCR. The sample holds about 35,000 clones, about two thirds seen once. The sequencing used PBMCs, collected at disease progression, from a patient treated with ibrutinib. These receptors were obtained from a human donor with chronic lymphocytic leukemia.

This chain uses TRBV12-5 with TRBJ2-3; 8 nucleotides align to TRBD1. The germline V gene has CDR1 LGHNT and CDR2 FRNRAP. The CDR3 runs to 14 residues. V gave up 3 bases and J gave up 8 bases; unmatched junction bases: 7. CDR3 in amino acids: CASGFGDRKGTQYF. The CDR3 nucleotides are TGTGCTAGTGGTTTTGGGGACAGGAAGGGTACGCAGTATTTT.

This chain connects TRBV5-1 to TRBJ2-5, with 10 bases fitting TRBD2. This CDR3 is 14 amino acids long. J lost 3 bases, V lost 4 bases, and 3 bases had no gene match. Germline V gene data show CDR1 as SGHRS and CDR2 as YFSETQ. Here the CDR3 reads CASSRSGGKETQYF. The CDR3 coding sequence is TGCGCCAGCAGCCGTAGCGGGGGGAAAGAGACCCAGTACTTC. The full variable domain, completed using reference TRBV5-1 and TRBJ2-5, is KAGVTQTPRYLIKTRGQQVTLSCSPISGHRSVSWYQQTPGQGLQFLFEYFSETQRNKGNFPGRFSGRQFSNSRSEMNVSTLELGDSALYLCASSRSGGKETQYFGPGTRLLVL.

The rearrangement joins TRBV5-6 to TRBJ1-2; D possibly corresponds to TRBD1 (5 bases). Between the trimmed V and J ends, which lost 1 base and 4 bases, there was a span of 14 bases. Germline assignment: CDR1 SGHDT and CDR2 YYEEEE. The CDR3 runs 15 residues. The CDR3 sequence is CASSLIGAASYGYTF. The CDR3 nucleotides read TGTGCCAGCAGCTTGATAGGGGCTGCGTCCTATGGCTACACCTTC.

The gene calls are TRBV6-1 and TRBJ2-5, with D possibly being TRBD2 (6 bases). Per the germline V gene, CDR1 is MNHNS and CDR2 is SASEGT. V lost 1 base and J 6 bases, leaving 18 bases between the germline ends. The CDR3 spans 16 residues. In DNA, the CDR3 is TGTGCCAGCAGTGAAGATGGGGGACTGGTGAAGAAGACCCAGTACTTC. Protein: CASSEDGGLVKKTQYF.